Described below is a single T cell receptor (beta chain) sequence and its context. As yet, its antigen is unknown. Profiling relied on immunoSEQ multiplex PCR, and the TCRdb table lists in-frame clones only, not all of them. The table includes under 85,000 clones, 85% detected once. The entry originates in a study of OX40 agonist ivuxolimab in advanced cancers. About the study: A history of anti-PD-1, anti-PD-L1 or anti-CTLA-4 therapy was acceptable, and around 36% had some. Study-level points and caveats: Part of the nonresponder group also had normalized T-cell clonal expansion that was low.

The ends were cut back, 6 bases at V and 4 bases at J, with 9 bases in the middle. CDR3 size: 12 residues. Per the germline V gene, CDR1 is KGHSH and CDR2 is LQKENI. With autoimmune disease history or systemic immunosuppression, patients were excluded. Researchers took blood at baseline, on cycle 4 day 1, and on cycle 7 day 1. The rearrangement joins TRBV18 to TRBJ1-2, with D perhaps TRBD1 (6 bases). The sequencing used CD4+ or CD8+ T cells sorted from blood, collected in a trial of the OX40 agonist ivuxolimab. The source is an adult with an advanced solid tumor such as melanoma, head and neck, liver or kidney cancer. As DNA, the CDR3 is TGTGCCAGCTCGGGAGGGGGCTATGGCTACACCTTC. It translates to CASSGGGYGYTF.